This T cell receptor (beta chain) was documented in a study of CD8+ T cells in alopecia areata. Study background: For the treated group, dosing was oral tofacitinib at 5 to 10 mg twice daily.

cDNA serving as the sequencing template came from extracted, reverse transcribed RNA. The assay was immunoSEQ multiplex PCR, and TCRdb's table has in-frame clones only and misses some. This sample yields some 200,000 clones, of which about 60% are seen a single time; approximately 3.3% belongs to the top ten. Germline V gene data show CDR1 as GTSNPN and CDR2 as SVGIG (reference sequence). This CDR3 has 16 residues. V was clipped by 3 bases and J by 0 bases; unmatched bases: 8. Findings and caveats of the study: Links between baseline CD8+ expansion and response need larger treated cohorts.

Treatment specified: oral pan-JAK inhibitor, 5-10 mg twice daily. As for this clone: The antigen remains undetermined.

The sample in question was CD4+ T cells sorted from blood, obtained at week 4, from a patient treated with tofacitinib. This chain joins TRBV30 and TRBJ1-5; the match to TRBD1 covers 7 bases. The origin of this receptor is a human donor with alopecia areata. Here the CDR3 reads CAWSSRGTYSNQPQHF. The CDR3 coding sequence is TGTGCCTGGAGCTCCAGGGGGACCTATAGCAATCAGCCCCAGCATTTT.